This T cell receptor (beta chain) was identified during a study of glioma-infiltrating T cells. Findings of the study overall: CDR3 overlap between tissue and blood was very small.

Comment on this clonotype: Its specificity is unknown.

The ends lost 5 bases at V and 8 bases at J; junction bases unmatched: 8. This CDR3 comprises 14 residues. The iRepertoire nested amplicon-rescue multiplex PCR amplified TCR alpha and beta CDR3s from RNA. From the multiplex PCR reads, TCRdb called clonotypes with MiXCR, one entry per CDR3 protein. This table has about 200,000 distinct CDR3 sequences, roughly 32% appearing once. The chain links TRBV12-3 or TRBV12-4 to TRBJ2-1; 8 bases fit TRBD2. The source is a human donor with low-grade glioma or glioblastoma, undergoing nonglioma brain surgery, or in good health (not recorded which). Sequencing was performed on glioma tissue, nonneoplastic brain tissue, or PBMCs (not recorded which). The CDR3 DNA sequence: TGTGCCAGCAGTGCGGGAGGCTGGCTGGATGAGCAGTTCTTC. Residues: CASSAGGWLDEQFF.